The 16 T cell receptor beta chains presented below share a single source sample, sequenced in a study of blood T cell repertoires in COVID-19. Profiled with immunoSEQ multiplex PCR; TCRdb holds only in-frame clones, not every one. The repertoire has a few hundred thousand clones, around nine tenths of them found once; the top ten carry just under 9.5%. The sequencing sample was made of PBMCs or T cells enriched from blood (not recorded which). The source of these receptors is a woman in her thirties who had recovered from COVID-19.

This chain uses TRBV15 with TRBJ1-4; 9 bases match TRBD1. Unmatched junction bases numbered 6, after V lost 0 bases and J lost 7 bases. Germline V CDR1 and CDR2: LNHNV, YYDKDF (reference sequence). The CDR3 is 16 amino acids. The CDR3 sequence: CATSRDTTGGGEKLFF. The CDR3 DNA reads TGTGCCACCAGCAGAGATACGACAGGGGGGGGTGAAAAACTGTTTTTT.

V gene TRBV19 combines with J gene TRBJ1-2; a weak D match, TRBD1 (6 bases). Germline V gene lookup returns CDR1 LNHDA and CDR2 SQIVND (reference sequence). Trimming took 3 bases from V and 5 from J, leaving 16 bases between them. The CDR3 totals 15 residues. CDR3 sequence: CASSIGRPTGYGYTF. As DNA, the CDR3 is TGTGCCAGTAGTATCGGTCGGCCAACAGGGTATGGCTACACCTTC.

In DNA form, the CDR3 reads TGCGCCAGCAGCCTTGAGCTGTACAATGAGCAGTTCTTC. Its protein is CASSLELYNEQFF. The chain recombines TRBV4-3 with TRBJ2-1; unclear D gene. The V gene's germline CDR1 is LGHNA and CDR2 YSLEER. This CDR3 has 13 residues. V lost 4 bases and J lost 4, with 8 bases in between.

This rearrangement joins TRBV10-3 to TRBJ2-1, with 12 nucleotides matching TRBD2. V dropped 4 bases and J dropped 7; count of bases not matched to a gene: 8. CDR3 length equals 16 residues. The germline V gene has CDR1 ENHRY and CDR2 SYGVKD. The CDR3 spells CAISGGLAGGKNEQFF. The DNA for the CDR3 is TGTGCCATCAGTGGTGGGCTAGCGGGAGGGAAAAATGAGCAGTTCTTC.

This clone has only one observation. The CDR3 spells CASSQVRGGGTEAFF. CDR3 nucleotide sequence: TGCGCCAGCAGCCAAGTCCGCGGGGGAGGAACTGAAGCTTTCTTT. This chain links TRBV4-1 with TRBJ1-1; the D gene is possibly TRBD1 (5 bases). Per the germline V gene, CDR1 is MGHRA and CDR2 is YSYEKL. The CDR3 has 15 amino acids. V was cut by 1 base and J by 5 bases, with 14 bases left in between.

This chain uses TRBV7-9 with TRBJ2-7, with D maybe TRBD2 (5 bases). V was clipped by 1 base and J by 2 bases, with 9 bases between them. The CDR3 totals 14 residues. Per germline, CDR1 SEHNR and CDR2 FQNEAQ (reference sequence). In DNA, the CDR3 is TGTGCCAGCAGCTTAGAGGACGGGACCTACGAGCAGTACTTC. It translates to CASSLEDGTYEQYF.

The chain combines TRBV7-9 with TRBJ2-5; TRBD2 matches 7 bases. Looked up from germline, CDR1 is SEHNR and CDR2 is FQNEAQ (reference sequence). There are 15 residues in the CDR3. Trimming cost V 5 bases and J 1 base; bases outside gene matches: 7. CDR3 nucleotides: TGTGCCAGCAGCCAGCGGGAAACTGCCCAAGAGACCCAGTACTTC. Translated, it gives CASSQRETAQETQYF.

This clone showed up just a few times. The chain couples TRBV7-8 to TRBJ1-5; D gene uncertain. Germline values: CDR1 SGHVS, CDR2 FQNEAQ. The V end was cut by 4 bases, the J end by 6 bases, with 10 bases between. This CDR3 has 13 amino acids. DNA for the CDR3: TGTGCCAGCAGCTCCATAGGAGGTCAGCCCCAGCATTTT. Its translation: CASSSIGGQPQHF.

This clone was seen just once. This CDR3 is CASSLVGGDTEAFF. The CDR3 nucleotides read TGTGCCAGCAGCTTAGTCGGGGGGGACACTGAAGCTTTCTTT. The chain uses TRBV11-2 and TRBJ1-1; D is possibly TRBD1 (5 bases). This CDR3 region has 14 residues. Germline assignment: CDR1 SGHAT and CDR2 FQNNGV. Trimming cost V 1 base and J 3 bases, with 9 bases left between them.

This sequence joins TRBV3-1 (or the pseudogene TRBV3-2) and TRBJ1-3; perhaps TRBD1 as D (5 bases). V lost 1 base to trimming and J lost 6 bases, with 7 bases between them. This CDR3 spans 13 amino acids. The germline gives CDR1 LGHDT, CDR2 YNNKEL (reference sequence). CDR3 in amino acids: CASSQAGPNTIYF. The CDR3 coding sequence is TGTGCCAGCAGCCAAGCAGGGCCAAACACCATATATTTT.

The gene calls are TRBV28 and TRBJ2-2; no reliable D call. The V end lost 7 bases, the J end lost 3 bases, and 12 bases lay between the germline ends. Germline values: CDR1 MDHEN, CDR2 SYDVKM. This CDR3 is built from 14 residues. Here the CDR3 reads CASKHGEDTGELFF. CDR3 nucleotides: TGTGCCAGCAAGCACGGTGAGGACACCGGGGAGCTGTTTTTT.

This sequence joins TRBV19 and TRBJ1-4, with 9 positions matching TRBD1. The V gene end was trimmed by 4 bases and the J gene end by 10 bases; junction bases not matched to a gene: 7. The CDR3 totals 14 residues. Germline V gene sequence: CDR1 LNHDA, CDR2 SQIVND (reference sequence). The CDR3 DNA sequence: TGTGCCAGTAGTACGGACAGGGGAGGGCGAAAACTGTTTTTT. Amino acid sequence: CASSTDRGGRKLFF. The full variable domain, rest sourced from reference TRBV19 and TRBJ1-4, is DGGITQSPKYLFRKEGQNVTLSCEQNLNHDAMYWYRQDPGQGLRLIYYSQIVNDFQKGDIAEGYSVSREKKESFPLTVTSAQKNPTAFYLCASSTDRGGRKLFFGSGTQLSVL.

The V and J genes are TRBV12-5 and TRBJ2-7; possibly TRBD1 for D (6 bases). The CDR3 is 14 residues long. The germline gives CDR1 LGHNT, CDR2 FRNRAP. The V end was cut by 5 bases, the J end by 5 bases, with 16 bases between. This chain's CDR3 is CASGPRVQGNEQYF. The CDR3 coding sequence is TGTGCTAGTGGTCCGAGAGTACAGGGTAACGAGCAGTACTTC.

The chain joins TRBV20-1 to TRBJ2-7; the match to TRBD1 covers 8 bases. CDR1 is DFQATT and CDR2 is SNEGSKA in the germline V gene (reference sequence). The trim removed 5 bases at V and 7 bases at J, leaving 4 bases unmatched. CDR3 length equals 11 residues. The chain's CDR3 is CSARQGIEQYF. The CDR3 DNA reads TGCAGTGCTCGACAGGGGATAGAGCAGTACTTC.

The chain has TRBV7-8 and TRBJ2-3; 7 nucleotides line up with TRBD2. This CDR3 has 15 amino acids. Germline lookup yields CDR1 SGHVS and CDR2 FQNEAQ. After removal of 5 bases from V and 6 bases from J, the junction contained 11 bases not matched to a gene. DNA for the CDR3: TGTGCCAGCAGCATGGAGGGAGGGCCTTTGGATACGCAGTATTTT. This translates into CASSMEGGPLDTQYF.

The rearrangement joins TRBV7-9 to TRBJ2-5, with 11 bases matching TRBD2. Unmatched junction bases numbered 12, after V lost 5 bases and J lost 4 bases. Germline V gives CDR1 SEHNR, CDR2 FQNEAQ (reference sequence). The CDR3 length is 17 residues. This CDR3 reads CASSPTSGREIGETQYF. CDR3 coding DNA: TGTGCCAGCAGCCCCACTAGCGGGAGAGAAATAGGAGAGACCCAGTACTTC.